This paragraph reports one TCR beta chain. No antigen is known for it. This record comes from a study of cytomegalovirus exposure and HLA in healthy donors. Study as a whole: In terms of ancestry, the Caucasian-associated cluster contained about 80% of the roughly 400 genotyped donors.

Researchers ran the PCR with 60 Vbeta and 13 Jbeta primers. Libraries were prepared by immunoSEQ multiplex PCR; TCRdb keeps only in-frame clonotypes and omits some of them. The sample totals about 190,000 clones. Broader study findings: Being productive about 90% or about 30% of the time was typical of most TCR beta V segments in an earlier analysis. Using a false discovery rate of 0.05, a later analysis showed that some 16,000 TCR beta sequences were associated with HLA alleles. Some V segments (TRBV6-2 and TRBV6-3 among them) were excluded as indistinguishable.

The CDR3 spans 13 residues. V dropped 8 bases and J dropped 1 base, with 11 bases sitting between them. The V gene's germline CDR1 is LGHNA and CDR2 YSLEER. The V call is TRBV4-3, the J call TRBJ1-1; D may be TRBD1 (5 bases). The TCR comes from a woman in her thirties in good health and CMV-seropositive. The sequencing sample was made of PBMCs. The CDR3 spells CASGATENTEAFF. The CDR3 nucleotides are TGCGCCAGCGGCGCGACAGAGAACACTGAAGCTTTCTTT.